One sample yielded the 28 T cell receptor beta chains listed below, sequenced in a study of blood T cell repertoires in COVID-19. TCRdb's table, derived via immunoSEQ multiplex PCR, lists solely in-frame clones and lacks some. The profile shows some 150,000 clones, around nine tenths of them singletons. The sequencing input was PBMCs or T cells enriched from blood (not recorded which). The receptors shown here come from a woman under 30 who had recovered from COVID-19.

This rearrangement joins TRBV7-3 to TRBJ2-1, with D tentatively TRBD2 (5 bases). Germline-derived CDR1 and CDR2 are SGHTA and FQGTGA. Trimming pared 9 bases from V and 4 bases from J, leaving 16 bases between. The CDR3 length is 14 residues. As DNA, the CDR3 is TGTGCCAGGGGCAACGGGCGGGTTTACAATGAGCAGTTCTTC. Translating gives CARGNGRVYNEQFF.

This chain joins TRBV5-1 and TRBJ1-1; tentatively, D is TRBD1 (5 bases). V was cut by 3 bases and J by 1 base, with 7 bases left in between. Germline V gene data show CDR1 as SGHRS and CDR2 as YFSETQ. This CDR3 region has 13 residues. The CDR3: CASSSTGNTEAFF. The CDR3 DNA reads TGCGCCAGCAGCTCCACAGGGAACACTGAAGCTTTCTTT.

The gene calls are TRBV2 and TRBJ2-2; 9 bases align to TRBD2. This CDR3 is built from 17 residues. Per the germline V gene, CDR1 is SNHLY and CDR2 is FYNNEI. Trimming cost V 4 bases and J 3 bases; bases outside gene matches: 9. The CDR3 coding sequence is TGTGCCAGCAGTGCCCCAAAGCGGGGGGAAGACACCGGGGAGCTGTTTTTT. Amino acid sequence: CASSAPKRGEDTGELFF.

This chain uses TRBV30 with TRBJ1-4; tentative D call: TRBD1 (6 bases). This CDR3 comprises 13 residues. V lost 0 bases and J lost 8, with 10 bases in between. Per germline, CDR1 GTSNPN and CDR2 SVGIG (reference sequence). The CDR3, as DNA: TGTGCCTGGAGTGTACAGGGCGGGGAAAAACTGTTTTTT. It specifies CAWSVQGGEKLFF.

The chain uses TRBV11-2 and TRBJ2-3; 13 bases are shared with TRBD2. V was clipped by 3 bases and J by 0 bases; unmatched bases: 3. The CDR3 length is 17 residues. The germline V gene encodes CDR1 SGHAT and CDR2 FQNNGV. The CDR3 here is CASSFRGLAGSTDTQYF. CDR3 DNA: TGTGCCAGCAGCTTCCGGGGACTAGCGGGAAGCACAGATACGCAGTATTTT.

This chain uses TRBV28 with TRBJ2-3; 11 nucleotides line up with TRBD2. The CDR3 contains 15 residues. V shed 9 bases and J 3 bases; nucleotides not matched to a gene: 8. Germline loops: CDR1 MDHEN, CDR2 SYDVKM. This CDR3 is CASRTSGSVTDTQYF. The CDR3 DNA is TGTGCCAGTAGGACTAGCGGGTCGGTAACAGATACGCAGTATTTT.

In DNA form, the CDR3 reads TGTGCCAGCTTTTATAACTATGGCTACACCTTC. Translating it yields CASFYNYGYTF. The V call is TRBV2, the J call TRBJ1-2; D gene ambiguous. V lost 8 bases and J lost 1, with 5 bases in between. There are 11 residues in the CDR3. Germline-derived CDR1 and CDR2 are SNHLY and FYNNEI.

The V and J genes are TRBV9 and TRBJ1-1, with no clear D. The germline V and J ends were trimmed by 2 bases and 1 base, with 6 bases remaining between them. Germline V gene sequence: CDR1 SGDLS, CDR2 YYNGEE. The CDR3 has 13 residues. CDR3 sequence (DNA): TGTGCCAGCAGCGTCTTCTGGAACACTGAAGCTTTCTTT. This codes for CASSVFWNTEAFF. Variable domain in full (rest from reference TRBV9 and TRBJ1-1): DSGVTQTPKHLITATGQRVTLRCSPRSGDLSVYWYQQSLDQGLQFLIQYYNGEERAKGNILERFSAQQFPDLHSELNLSSLELGDSALYFCASSVFWNTEAFFGQGTRLTVV.

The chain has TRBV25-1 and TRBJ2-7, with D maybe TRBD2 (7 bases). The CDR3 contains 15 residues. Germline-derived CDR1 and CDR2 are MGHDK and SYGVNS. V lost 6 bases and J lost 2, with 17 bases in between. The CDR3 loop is CASRFGGDTPYEQYF. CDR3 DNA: TGTGCCAGCAGGTTTGGGGGGGACACCCCCTACGAGCAGTACTTC.

CDR3 DNA sequence: TGTGCTAGTGGTTGGGGACTAGCGGTTAGCACAGATACGCAGTATTTT. Protein sequence: CASGWGLAVSTDTQYF. J is TRBJ2-3 and V is TRBV12-5; 11 bases match TRBD2. Germline V gene lookup returns CDR1 LGHNT and CDR2 FRNRAP. Trimming cost V 4 bases and J 0 bases; bases outside gene matches: 3. This CDR3 has 16 residues.

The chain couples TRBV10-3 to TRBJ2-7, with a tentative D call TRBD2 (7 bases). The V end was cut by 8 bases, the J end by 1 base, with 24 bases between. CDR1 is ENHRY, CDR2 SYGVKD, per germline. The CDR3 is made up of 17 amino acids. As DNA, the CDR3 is TGTGCCATCCGGTCGGGGGAGGGGAAAGGGGGATCCTACGAGCAGTACTTC. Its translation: CAIRSGEGKGGSYEQYF.

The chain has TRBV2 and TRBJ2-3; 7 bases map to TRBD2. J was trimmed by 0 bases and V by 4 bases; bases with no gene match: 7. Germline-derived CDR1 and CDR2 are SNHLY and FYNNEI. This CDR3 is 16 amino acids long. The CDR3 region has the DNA TGTGCCAGCAGTGTCGGGGGGACGTTAAGCACAGATACGCAGTATTTT. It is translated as CASSVGGTLSTDTQYF.

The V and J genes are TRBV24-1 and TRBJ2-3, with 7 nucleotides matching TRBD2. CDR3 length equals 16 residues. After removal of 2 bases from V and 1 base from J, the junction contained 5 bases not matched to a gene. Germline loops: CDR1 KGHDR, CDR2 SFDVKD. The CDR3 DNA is TGTGCCACCAGTGATTCGGGGGGTCGACGCACAGATACGCAGTATTTT. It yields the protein CATSDSGGRRTDTQYF.

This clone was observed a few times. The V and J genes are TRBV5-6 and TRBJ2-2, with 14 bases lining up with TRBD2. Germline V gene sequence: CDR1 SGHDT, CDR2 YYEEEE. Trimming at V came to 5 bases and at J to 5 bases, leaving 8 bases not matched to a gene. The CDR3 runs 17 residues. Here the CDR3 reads CASRRGLAGVSTGELFF. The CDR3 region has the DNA TGTGCCAGCAGACGGGGACTAGCGGGAGTATCAACCGGGGAGCTGTTTTTT.

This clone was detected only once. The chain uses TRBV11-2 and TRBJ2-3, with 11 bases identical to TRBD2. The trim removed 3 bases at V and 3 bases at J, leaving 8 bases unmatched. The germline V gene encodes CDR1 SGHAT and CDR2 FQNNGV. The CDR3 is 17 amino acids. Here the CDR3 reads CASSLVAGGSRTDTQYF. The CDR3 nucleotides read TGTGCCAGCAGCTTGGTAGCGGGAGGGTCGAGGACAGATACGCAGTATTTT.

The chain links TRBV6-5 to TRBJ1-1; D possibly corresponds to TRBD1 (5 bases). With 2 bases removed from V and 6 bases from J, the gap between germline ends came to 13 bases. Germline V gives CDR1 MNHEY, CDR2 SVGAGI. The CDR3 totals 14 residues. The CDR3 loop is CASSYGRVGSEAFF. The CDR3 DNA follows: TGTGCCAGCAGTTACGGCAGGGTAGGTTCTGAAGCTTTCTTT.

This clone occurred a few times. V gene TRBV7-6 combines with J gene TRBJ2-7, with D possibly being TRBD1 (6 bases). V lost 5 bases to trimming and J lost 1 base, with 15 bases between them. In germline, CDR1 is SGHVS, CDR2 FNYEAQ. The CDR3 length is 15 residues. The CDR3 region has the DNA TGTGCCAGCAGCCCGCGGACAGCCCCTTCCTACGAGCAGTACTTC. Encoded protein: CASSPRTAPSYEQYF.

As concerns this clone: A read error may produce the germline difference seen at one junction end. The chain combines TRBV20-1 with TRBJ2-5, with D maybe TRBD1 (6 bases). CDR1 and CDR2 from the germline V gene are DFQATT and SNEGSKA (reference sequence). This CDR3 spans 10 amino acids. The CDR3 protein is CSATDRDQNF. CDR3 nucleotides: TGCAGTGCAACGGACAGAGACCAAAACTTC.

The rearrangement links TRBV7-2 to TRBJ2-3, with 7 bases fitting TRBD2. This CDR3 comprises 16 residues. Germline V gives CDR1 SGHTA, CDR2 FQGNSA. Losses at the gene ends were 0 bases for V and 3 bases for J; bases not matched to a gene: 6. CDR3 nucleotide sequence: TGTGCCAGCAGCTTAGCTCAATGGGAGGGTACAGATACGCAGTATTTT. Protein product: CASSLAQWEGTDTQYF.

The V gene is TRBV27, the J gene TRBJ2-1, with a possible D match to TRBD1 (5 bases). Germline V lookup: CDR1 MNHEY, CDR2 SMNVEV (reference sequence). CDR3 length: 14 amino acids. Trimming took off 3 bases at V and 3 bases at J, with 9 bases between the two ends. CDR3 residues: CASSFRGYYNEQFF. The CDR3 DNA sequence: TGTGCCAGCAGTTTTAGGGGTTACTACAATGAGCAGTTCTTC.

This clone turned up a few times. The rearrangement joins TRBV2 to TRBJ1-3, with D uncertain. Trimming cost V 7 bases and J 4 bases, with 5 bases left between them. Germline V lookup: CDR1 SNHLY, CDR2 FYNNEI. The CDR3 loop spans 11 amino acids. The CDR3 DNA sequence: TGTGCCAGCACGGGAGGAAACACCATATATTTT. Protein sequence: CASTGGNTIYF. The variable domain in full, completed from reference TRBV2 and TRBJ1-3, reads EPEVTQTPSHQVTQMGQEVILRCVPISNHLYFYWYRQILGQKVEFLVSFYNNEISEKSEIFDDQFSVERPDGSNFTLKIRSTKLEDSAMYFCASTGGNTIYFGEGSWLTVV.

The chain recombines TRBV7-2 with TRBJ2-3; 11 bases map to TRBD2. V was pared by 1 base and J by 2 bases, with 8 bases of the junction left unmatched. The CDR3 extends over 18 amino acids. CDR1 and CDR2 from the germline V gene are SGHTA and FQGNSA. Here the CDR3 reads CASSLGGLAGWYTDTQYF. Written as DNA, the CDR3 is TGTGCCAGCAGCTTAGGTGGACTAGCGGGCTGGTACACAGATACGCAGTATTTT.

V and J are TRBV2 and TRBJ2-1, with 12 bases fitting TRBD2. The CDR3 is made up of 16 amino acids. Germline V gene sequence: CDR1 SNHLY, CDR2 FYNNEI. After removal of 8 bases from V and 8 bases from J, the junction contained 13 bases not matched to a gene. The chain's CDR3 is CASRALAGGRGDEQFF. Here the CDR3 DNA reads TGTGCCAGCCGGGCACTAGCGGGAGGACGTGGTGATGAGCAGTTCTTC.

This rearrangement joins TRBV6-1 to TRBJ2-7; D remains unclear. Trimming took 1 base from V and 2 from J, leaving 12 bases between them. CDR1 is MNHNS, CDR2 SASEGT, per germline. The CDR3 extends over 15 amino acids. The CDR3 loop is CASSEVQEPPYEQYF. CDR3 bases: TGTGCCAGCAGTGAAGTTCAGGAACCTCCCTACGAGCAGTACTTC.

The CDR3 region has the DNA TGTGCCAGCAGTCCCTCCGGGGGGGAGGCCTACAATGAGCAGTTCTTC. Translating it yields CASSPSGGEAYNEQFF. The chain carries TRBV27 and TRBJ2-1; TRBD2 matches at 8 bases. The germline CDR1 and CDR2 sequences are MNHEY and SMNVEV (reference sequence). This CDR3 comprises 16 residues. The J segment lost 2 bases and the V segment lost 5 bases, leaving 8 bases of the junction unmatched.

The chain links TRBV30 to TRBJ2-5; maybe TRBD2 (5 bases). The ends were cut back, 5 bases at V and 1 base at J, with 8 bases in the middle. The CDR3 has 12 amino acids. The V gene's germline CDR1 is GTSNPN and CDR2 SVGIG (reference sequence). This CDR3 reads CAWGLSQETQYF. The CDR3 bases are TGTGCCTGGGGACTCTCCCAAGAGACCCAGTACTTC.

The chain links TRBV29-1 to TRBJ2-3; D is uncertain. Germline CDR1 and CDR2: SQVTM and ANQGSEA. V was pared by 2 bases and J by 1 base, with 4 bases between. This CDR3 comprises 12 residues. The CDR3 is CSVETGTDTQYF. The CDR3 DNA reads TGCAGCGTTGAAACTGGCACAGATACGCAGTATTTT.

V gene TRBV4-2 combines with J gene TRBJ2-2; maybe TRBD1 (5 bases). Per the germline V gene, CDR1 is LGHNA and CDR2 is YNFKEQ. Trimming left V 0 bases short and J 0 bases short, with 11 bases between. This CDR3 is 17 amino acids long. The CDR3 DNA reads TGTGCCAGCAGCCAAGAACTCCCGGACACGAACACCGGGGAGCTGTTTTTT. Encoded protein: CASSQELPDTNTGELFF.